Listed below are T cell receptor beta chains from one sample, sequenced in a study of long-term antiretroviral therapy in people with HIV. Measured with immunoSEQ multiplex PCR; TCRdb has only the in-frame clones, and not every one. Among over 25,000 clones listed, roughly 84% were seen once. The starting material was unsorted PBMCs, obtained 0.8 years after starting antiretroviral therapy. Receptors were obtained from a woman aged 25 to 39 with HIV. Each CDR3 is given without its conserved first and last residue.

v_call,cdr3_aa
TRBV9,ASSVDQGTGNTIY
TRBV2,ASSDYGEQF
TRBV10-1,ASSESNRDGGYT
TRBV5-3,ARSLGRVDQPQH
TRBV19,ASSTIRDSIEQF
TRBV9,ASSERTGGTEAF
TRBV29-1,SVEGPLEAF
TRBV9,ASSVAGQGSSYNEQF
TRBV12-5,ASGLVQINRDRDVSQH
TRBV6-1,ASSKTGLQGDTQY
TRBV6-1,ASSVSGPNQPQH
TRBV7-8,ASSLEGRTGYT
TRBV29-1,SVPVGFYGYT
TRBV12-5,ASAAGQAVVDTIY
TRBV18,ASSVGQGNTEAF
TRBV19,ASSNGARNTEAF
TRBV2,ASRFTHGLASAEQF
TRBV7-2,ASSLSLGQPEAF
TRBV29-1,SVAGTGGLKAQH
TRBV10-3,AISVGPGKGNTEAF
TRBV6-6,ASSRTDGNTEAF
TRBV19,ASSKNRVTLNSPLH
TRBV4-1,ASSLRDSLIYEQY